This record looks at one TCR beta chain sequence and its context. Its cognate antigen is unknown. From germline, CDR1 is SGHRS and CDR2 YFSETQ. CDR3 length: 16 amino acids. V gave up 0 bases and J gave up 7 bases; unmatched junction bases: 13. Time point described: pre-treatment sample, taken before nivolumab and TIL therapy. Patients were adults with stage 4 NSCLC. This sample was taken from a study of TIL therapy for anti-PD-1-resistant metastatic lung cancer. Study-wide findings and caveats: After infusion, TIL clonotypes partly replaced peripheral T cells and declined over months.

Sequencing used immunoSEQ v3. TCRdb's table, derived via immunoSEQ multiplex PCR, lists solely in-frame clones and lacks some. This table holds about 52,000 clones, roughly 85% found once. This sequence was found in a woman aged 30-79 years with non-small cell lung cancer. The starting material was blood, obtained at baseline. This rearrangement joins TRBV5-1 to TRBJ2-7; 7 bases align to TRBD2. The CDR3 bases are TGCGCCAGCAGCTTGGAGGTCGGGGCGGGAGTTAGTGAGCAGTACTTC. Translating gives CASSLEVGAGVSEQYF.